This T cell receptor beta chain was sequenced for a study of T cells after yellow fever vaccination. Study observations and caveats: Among primary-vaccination clones, most reappeared after the booster, at 95% to 96% for CD4 and about 90% for CD8. Sorted repertoires could include abundant contaminating clonotypes from bulk cells. Some clonotypes were seen in both the CD4 and the CD8 compartments. These made up a small share and likely arose from convergent recombination.

The study made its TCR cDNA through 5'RACE template switching. That step introduced a universal primer site along with UMIs. TCRdb passed the 5' RACE reads through MiXCR, listing each CDR3 protein once. There are more than 110,000 distinct CDR3 sequences in the sample; less than 8.5% occur only once, and over 0.55% lies in the top ten. Trimming stripped 1 base from V and 9 bases from J, with 4 bases between. The CDR3 is 11 residues long. Germline assignment: CDR1 SGHTA and CDR2 FQGNSA. This clonotype was counted at least ten times. Its specificity is unknown. The sequencing here drew on CD4+ T cells sorted from PBMCs, taken 10 days after the yellow fever booster vaccination. The chain recombines TRBV7-2 with TRBJ2-1; no reliable D call. The clonotype comes from a man aged 25 to 45 who received the YFV17D yellow fever vaccine. Here the CDR3 DNA reads TGTGCCAGCAGCTTAGGGAGTGAGCAGTTCTTC. As protein: CASSLGSEQFF.